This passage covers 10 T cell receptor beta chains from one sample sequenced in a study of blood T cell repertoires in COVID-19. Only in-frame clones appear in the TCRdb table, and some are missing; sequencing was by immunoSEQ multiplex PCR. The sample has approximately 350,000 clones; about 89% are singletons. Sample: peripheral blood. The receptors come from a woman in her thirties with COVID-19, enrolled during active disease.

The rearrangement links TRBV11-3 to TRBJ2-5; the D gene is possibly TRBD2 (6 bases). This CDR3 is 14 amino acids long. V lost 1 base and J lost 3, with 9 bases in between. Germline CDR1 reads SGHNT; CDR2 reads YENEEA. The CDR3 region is CASSLGGGEETQYF. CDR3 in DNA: TGTGCCAGCAGCTTAGGCGGAGGGGAAGAGACCCAGTACTTC.

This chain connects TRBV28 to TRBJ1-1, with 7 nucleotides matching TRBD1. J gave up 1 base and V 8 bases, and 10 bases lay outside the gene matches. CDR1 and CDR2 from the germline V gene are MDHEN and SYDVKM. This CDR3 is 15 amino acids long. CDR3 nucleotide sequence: TGTGCCAGCCTTTCCCCCGGGACAGCGAACACTGAAGCTTTCTTT. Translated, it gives CASLSPGTANTEAFF.

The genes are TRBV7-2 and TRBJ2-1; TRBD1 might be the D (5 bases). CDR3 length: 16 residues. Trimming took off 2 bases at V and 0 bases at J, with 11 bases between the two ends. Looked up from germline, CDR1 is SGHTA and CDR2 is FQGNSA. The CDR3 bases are TGTGCCAGCAGCTTAAGGGGCTCCCTCTCCTACAATGAGCAGTTCTTC. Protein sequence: CASSLRGSLSYNEQFF.

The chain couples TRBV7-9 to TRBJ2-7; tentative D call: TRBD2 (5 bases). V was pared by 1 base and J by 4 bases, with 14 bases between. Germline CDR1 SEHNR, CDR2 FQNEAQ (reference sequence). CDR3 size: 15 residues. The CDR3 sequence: CASSLGLGLNYEQYV. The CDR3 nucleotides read TGTGCCAGCAGCTTAGGTCTCGGACTGAATTACGAGCAGTACGTC.

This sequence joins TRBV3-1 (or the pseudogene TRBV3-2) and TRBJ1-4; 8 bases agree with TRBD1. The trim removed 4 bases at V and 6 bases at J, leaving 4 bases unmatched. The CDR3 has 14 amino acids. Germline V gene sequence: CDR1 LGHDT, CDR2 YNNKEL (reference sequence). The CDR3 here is CASSRRGPDEKLFF. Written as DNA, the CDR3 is TGTGCCAGCAGCCGCAGGGGGCCCGATGAAAAACTGTTTTTT.

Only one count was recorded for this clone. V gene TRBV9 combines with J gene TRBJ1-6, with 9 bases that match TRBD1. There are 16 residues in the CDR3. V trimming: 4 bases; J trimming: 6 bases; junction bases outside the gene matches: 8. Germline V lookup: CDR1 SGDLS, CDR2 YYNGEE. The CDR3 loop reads CASSTRDREGNSPLHF. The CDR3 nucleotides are TGTGCCAGCAGCACTAGGGACAGGGAAGGTAATTCACCCCTCCACTTT.

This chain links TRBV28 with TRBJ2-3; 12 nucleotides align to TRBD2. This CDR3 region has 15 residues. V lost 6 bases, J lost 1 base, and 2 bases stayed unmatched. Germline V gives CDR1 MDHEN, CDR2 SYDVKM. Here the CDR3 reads CASSPSGGGTDTQYF. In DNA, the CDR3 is TGTGCCAGCAGCCCTAGCGGGGGGGGCACAGATACGCAGTATTTT.

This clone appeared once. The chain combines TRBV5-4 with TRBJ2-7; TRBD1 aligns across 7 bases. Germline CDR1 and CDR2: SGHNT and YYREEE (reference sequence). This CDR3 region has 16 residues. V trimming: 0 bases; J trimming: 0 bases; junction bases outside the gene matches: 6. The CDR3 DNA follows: TGTGCCAGCAGCTTGGGCGCTGACAGGGCCTCCTACGAGCAGTACTTC. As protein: CASSLGADRASYEQYF.

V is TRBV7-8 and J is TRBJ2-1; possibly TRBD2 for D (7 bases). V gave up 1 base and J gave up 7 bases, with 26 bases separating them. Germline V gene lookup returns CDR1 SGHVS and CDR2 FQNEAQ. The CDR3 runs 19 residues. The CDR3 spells CASSLESRGRSGMRNEQFF. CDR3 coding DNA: TGTGCCAGCAGCTTAGAATCTCGGGGGCGAAGCGGGATGCGGAATGAGCAGTTCTTC.

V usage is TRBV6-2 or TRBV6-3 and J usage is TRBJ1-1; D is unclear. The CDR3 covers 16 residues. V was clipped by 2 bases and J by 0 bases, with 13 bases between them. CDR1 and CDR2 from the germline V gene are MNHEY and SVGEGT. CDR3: CASSYPAYSLNTEAFF. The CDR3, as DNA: TGTGCCAGCAGTTACCCCGCTTATAGCCTGAACACTGAAGCTTTCTTT.